Listed below are T cell receptor beta chains from one sample, sequenced in a study of T cell repertoires in cytomegalovirus infection. The antigens for these receptors are not known. Using its own MiXCR run on the reads, TCRdb lists one record per CDR3 protein. The sample lists around 340,000 distinct CDR3 sequences; roughly 28% were seen once. Sequencing used cultured PBMCs, obtained from culture after CMV antigen stimulation. These TCRs come from a human donor in good health (CMV status not recorded). Some clones in this sample may be carry-over from other donors' samples. The CDR3 runs from the conserved cysteine through the conserved F or W. Fields, in order: CDR3 DNA, CDR3 protein, CDR3 length, J gene, D gene, V gene, clone size. The D gene is left open where the match is weak. Rows may omit the clone size; those that give it use once, few, many or a size class.

CDR3 DNA: TGTGCCAGCGTTTTGGCAAAATCGCTGTTCTTC
CDR3 protein: CASVLAKSLFF
CDR3 length: 11
J gene: TRBJ2-1
D gene: NA
V gene: TRBV2
clone size: once

CDR3 DNA: TGTGCCAGCAGCCAAGAAACTAGCGGGGGCCTGGAGCAGTACTTC
CDR3 protein: CASSQETSGGLEQYF
CDR3 length: 15
J gene: TRBJ2-7
D gene: TRBD2
V gene: TRBV4-2
clone size: NA

CDR3 DNA: TGTGCCAGCAGTCGGGGGTGGCTTTCCTACGAGCAGTACTTC
CDR3 protein: CASSRGWLSYEQYF
CDR3 length: 14
J gene: TRBJ2-7
D gene: NA
V gene: TRBV6-5
clone size: few

CDR3 DNA: TGTGCCAGCAGCTTATCAGGGGGCATGAACACTGAAGCTTTCTTT
CDR3 protein: CASSLSGGMNTEAFF
CDR3 length: 15
J gene: TRBJ1-1
D gene: TRBD1
V gene: TRBV7-6
clone size: few

CDR3 DNA: TGTGCCAGCAGCACCGGACAGAGCTACGAGCAGTACTTC
CDR3 protein: CASSTGQSYEQYF
CDR3 length: 13
J gene: TRBJ2-7
D gene: NA
V gene: TRBV7-9
clone size: few

CDR3 DNA: TGTGCCTCTCGGGCCGCTATATACACTGAAGCTTTCTTT
CDR3 protein: CASRAAIYTEAFF
CDR3 length: 13
J gene: TRBJ1-1
D gene: NA
V gene: TRBV30
clone size: few

CDR3 DNA: TGCAGTGCCCCTTCTCTCCGGGTCCCCGGCGGTCAGCCCCAGCATTTT
CDR3 protein: CSAPSLRVPGGQPQHF
CDR3 length: 16
J gene: TRBJ1-5
D gene: NA
V gene: TRBV20-1
clone size: NA

CDR3 DNA: TGTGCCAGCAGCGTAGAGGCGCGGGAGAATTCACCCCTCCACTTT
CDR3 protein: CASSVEARENSPLHF
CDR3 length: 15
J gene: TRBJ1-6
D gene: NA
V gene: TRBV9
clone size: NA

CDR3 DNA: TGTGCCAGCAGTATGGGAGGGAGGGGTGGCAATCAGCCCCAGCATTTT
CDR3 protein: CASSMGGRGGNQPQHF
CDR3 length: 16
J gene: TRBJ1-5
D gene: NA
V gene: TRBV27
clone size: few

CDR3 DNA: TGTGCCAGCAGTGACCCGGATCTGTATGGCTACACCTTC
CDR3 protein: CASSDPDLYGYTF
CDR3 length: 13
J gene: TRBJ1-2
D gene: NA
V gene: TRBV6-2/TRBV6-3
clone size: NA

CDR3 DNA: TGTGCCAGCAGTTTATCGGTAGCGGGGGCGAGCTCCTACGAGCAGTACTTC
CDR3 protein: CASSLSVAGASSYEQYF
CDR3 length: 17
J gene: TRBJ2-7
D gene: TRBD2
V gene: TRBV27
clone size: NA

CDR3 DNA: TGTGCCAGCAGCTTGGGGCTAGCGCTGCGCACAGATACGCAGTATTTT
CDR3 protein: CASSLGLALRTDTQYF
CDR3 length: 16
J gene: TRBJ2-3
D gene: NA
V gene: TRBV5-4
clone size: once

CDR3 DNA: TGTGACAGCAGCTTAGCGGGAGGATCGAGCGAGCAGTACTTC
CDR3 protein: CDSSLAGGSSEQYF
CDR3 length: 14
J gene: TRBJ2-7
D gene: TRBD2
V gene: TRBV7-9
clone size: NA

CDR3 DNA: TGTGCCAGCAGTTCCAGGGGGGACTTCCGCATTTACGAGCAGTACTTC
CDR3 protein: CASSSRGDFRIYEQYF
CDR3 length: 16
J gene: TRBJ2-7
D gene: NA
V gene: TRBV27
clone size: NA

CDR3 DNA: TGCGCCAGCAGCTCGGGGCAGAGCCCTCCCGGGGAGCTGTTTTTT
CDR3 protein: CASSSGQSPPGELFF
CDR3 length: 15
J gene: TRBJ2-2
D gene: NA
V gene: TRBV5-1
clone size: once

CDR3 DNA: TGTGCCAGCAGTTTATCGGCATTCTATGGCTACACCTTC
CDR3 protein: CASSLSAFYGYTF
CDR3 length: 13
J gene: TRBJ1-2
D gene: NA
V gene: TRBV27
clone size: many

CDR3 DNA: TGTGCCAGCAGGTCTGACAGGGAATCCCCTGAAGCTTTCTTT
CDR3 protein: CASRSDRESPEAFF
CDR3 length: 14
J gene: TRBJ1-1
D gene: TRBD1
V gene: TRBV5-4
clone size: few

CDR3 DNA: TGTGCCAGCAGCTTCTCCGGGGACAGGAGCTCCTACGAGCAGTACTTC
CDR3 protein: CASSFSGDRSSYEQYF
CDR3 length: 16
J gene: TRBJ2-7
D gene: TRBD1
V gene: TRBV12-3/TRBV12-4
clone size: NA

CDR3 DNA: TGCAGTGCTAGCGAGCGGACCTACAATGAGCAGTTCTTC
CDR3 protein: CSASERTYNEQFF
CDR3 length: 13
J gene: TRBJ2-1
D gene: NA
V gene: TRBV20-1
clone size: NA

CDR3 DNA: TGTGCTAGTGGTTTAAACACCGCAGATACGCAGTATTTT
CDR3 protein: CASGLNTADTQYF
CDR3 length: 13
J gene: TRBJ2-3
D gene: NA
V gene: TRBV12-5
clone size: NA

CDR3 DNA: TGTGCCAGCAGAACCGGGACTTCATCCTACGAGCAGTACTTC
CDR3 protein: CASRTGTSSYEQYF
CDR3 length: 14
J gene: TRBJ2-7
D gene: NA
V gene: TRBV28
clone size: few

CDR3 DNA: TGTGCCAGCAGCCCCGGGCCGCGGGGAGAGACCCAGTACTTC
CDR3 protein: CASSPGPRGETQYF
CDR3 length: 14
J gene: TRBJ2-5
D gene: NA
V gene: TRBV7-9
clone size: many

CDR3 DNA: TGTGCCAGCAGTGAATTTGCGGGAGGGAACACCGGGGAGCTGTTTTTT
CDR3 protein: CASSEFAGGNTGELFF
CDR3 length: 16
J gene: TRBJ2-2
D gene: TRBD2
V gene: TRBV2
clone size: NA

CDR3 DNA: TGCGCCAGCAGCTCACGGGGGGCGGGAAATGAGCAGTTCTTC
CDR3 protein: CASSSRGAGNEQFF
CDR3 length: 14
J gene: TRBJ2-1
D gene: NA
V gene: TRBV4-1
clone size: many

CDR3 DNA: TGTGCCAGCAGCGCCTGGGACAGGGAAACCCAGTACTTC
CDR3 protein: CASSAWDRETQYF
CDR3 length: 13
J gene: TRBJ2-5
D gene: TRBD1
V gene: TRBV11-2
clone size: NA

CDR3 DNA: TGTGCCAGCAGCGCGAAACAGGGGGCCCTTAGCTCCTACGAGCAGTACTTC
CDR3 protein: CASSAKQGALSSYEQYF
CDR3 length: 17
J gene: TRBJ2-7
D gene: TRBD1
V gene: TRBV5-4
clone size: many

CDR3 DNA: TGTGCCAGCAGCCGCCTCGGAGCAGGGGGGGTAGAAGCTTTCTTT
CDR3 protein: CASSRLGAGGVEAFF
CDR3 length: 15
J gene: TRBJ1-1
D gene: TRBD1
V gene: TRBV3-1
clone size: NA

CDR3 DNA: TGTGCCAGCAGCTTAGACGGGGTAGGCAATCAGCCCCAGCATTTT
CDR3 protein: CASSLDGVGNQPQHF
CDR3 length: 15
J gene: TRBJ1-5
D gene: NA
V gene: TRBV11-2
clone size: NA

CDR3 DNA: TGTGCCAGCAGCCCCCGGGAGGCTAATTCACCCCTCCACTTT
CDR3 protein: CASSPREANSPLHF
CDR3 length: 14
J gene: TRBJ1-6
D gene: NA
V gene: TRBV12-3/TRBV12-4
clone size: NA

CDR3 DNA: TGTGCCAGCAGCAGAACGCCGGGACAGGGGGCTGGAAATTCACCCCTCCACTTT
CDR3 protein: CASSRTPGQGAGNSPLHF
CDR3 length: 18
J gene: TRBJ1-6
D gene: TRBD1
V gene: TRBV7-2
clone size: many

CDR3 DNA: TGTGCCAACAGTGAAGCCCGGGGTGGCCAAGAGACCCAGTACTTC
CDR3 protein: CANSEARGGQETQYF
CDR3 length: 15
J gene: TRBJ2-5
D gene: NA
V gene: TRBV2
clone size: few

CDR3 DNA: TGTGCCAGCAGTTCGGAGAAGACCCAGTACTTC
CDR3 protein: CASSSEKTQYF
CDR3 length: 11
J gene: TRBJ2-5
D gene: NA
V gene: TRBV6-6
clone size: NA

CDR3 DNA: TGTGCCAGCAGCTTACAGGGGGAGGACTATGGCTACACCTTC
CDR3 protein: CASSLQGEDYGYTF
CDR3 length: 14
J gene: TRBJ1-2
D gene: TRBD1
V gene: TRBV7-8
clone size: many

CDR3 DNA: TGTGCCAGCAGCCAGACTCGGACGGCGGTTTGGACCTTC
CDR3 protein: CASSQTRTAVWTF
CDR3 length: 13
J gene: TRBJ1-2
D gene: NA
V gene: TRBV3-1
clone size: NA

CDR3 DNA: TGTGCCTGGAGTGTACGAGTATCCGGATTAATGAAAAAACTGTTTTTT
CDR3 protein: CAWSVRVSGLMKKLFF
CDR3 length: 16
J gene: TRBJ1-4
D gene: NA
V gene: TRBV30
clone size: many

CDR3 DNA: TGTGCCAGCAGCTTAGGGGACTCGGGAAACATTCAGTACTTC
CDR3 protein: CASSLGDSGNIQYF
CDR3 length: 14
J gene: TRBJ2-4
D gene: NA
V gene: TRBV7-2
clone size: NA